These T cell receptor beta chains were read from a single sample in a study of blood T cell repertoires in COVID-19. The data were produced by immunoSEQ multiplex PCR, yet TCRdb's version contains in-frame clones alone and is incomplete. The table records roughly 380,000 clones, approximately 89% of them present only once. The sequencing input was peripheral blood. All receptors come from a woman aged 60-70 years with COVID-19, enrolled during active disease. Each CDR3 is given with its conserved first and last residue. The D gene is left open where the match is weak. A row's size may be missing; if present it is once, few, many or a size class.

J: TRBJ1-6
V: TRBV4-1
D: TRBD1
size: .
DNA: TGCGCCAGCAGCCAACCGGACAGGGGTGACAATTCACCCCTCCACTTT
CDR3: CASSQPDRGDNSPLHF

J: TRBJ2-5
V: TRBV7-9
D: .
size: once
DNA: TGTGCCAGCAGCTTTTCCCTCCAAGAGACCCAGTACTTC
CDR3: CASSFSLQETQYF

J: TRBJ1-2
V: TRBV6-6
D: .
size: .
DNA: TGTGCCAGCAGTTACTCCGGCAGGGGAAACTATGGCTACACCTTC
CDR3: CASSYSGRGNYGYTF

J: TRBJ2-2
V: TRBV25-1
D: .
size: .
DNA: TGTGCCAGCAGGCGACAGGTCACCGGGGAGCTGTTTTTT
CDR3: CASRRQVTGELFF

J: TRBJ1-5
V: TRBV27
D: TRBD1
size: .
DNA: TGTGCCAGCAGTCCGAGACGGCTTGACAGGGGAAGAGGCAATCAGCCCCAGCATTTT
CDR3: CASSPRRLDRGRGNQPQHF

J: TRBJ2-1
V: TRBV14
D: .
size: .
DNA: TGTGCCAGCAGCCAGGAGACAGGTATTGTAGATGAGCAGTTCTTC
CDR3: CASSQETGIVDEQFF

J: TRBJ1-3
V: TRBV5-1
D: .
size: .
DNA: TGCGCCAGCACCCAGGGCTCTGGAAACACCATATATTTT
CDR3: CASTQGSGNTIYF

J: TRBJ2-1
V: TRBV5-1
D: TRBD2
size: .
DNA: TGCGCCAGCAGCTCTAGCGGGGGGTACCTCAATGAGCAGTTCTTC
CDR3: CASSSSGGYLNEQFF

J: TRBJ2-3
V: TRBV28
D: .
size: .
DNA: TGTGCCAGCAGTTTGTCGTGGCAGTCTAGCACAGATACGCAGTATTTT
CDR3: CASSLSWQSSTDTQYF

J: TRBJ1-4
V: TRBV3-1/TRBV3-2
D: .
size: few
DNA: TGTGCCAGCAGCCGCCAGATGCGGGGGGAAAAACTGTTTTTT
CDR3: CASSRQMRGEKLFF

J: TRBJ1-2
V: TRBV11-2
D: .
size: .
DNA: TGTGCCAGCACCACTCCCGGACAGTCCTATGGCTACACCTTC
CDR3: CASTTPGQSYGYTF

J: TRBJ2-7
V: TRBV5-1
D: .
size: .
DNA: TGCGCCAGCAGCTTAAGTTTAGAACGAATTACCGTCAGGTCTTTC
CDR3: CASSLSLERITVRSF

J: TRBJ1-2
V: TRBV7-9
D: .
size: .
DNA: TGTGCCAGCAGCCGACACGAGCCATATGGCTACACCTTC
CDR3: CASSRHEPYGYTF

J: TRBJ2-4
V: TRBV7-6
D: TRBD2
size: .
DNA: TGTGCCAGCAGCCCACGGACTAGCGGGGGAGGGACGGCCAAAAACATTCAGTACTTC
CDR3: CASSPRTSGGGTAKNIQYF

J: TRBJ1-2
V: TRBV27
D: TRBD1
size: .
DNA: TGTGCCAGCAGTTTTTCCTCGGACAGGGTGGATGGCTACACCTTC
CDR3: CASSFSSDRVDGYTF

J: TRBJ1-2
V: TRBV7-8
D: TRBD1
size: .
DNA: TGTGCCAGCAGCTCGTACAGGGGACATGGCTACACCTTC
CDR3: CASSSYRGHGYTF

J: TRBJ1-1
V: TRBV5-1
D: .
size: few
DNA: TGCGCCAGCAGCCCATCCGGACGGGGAATGAGGACTGAAGCTTTCTTT
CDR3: CASSPSGRGMRTEAFF

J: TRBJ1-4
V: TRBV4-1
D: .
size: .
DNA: TGCGCCAGCAGCGCGCGAGTCGGGGAAAAACTGTTTTTT
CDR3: CASSARVGEKLFF

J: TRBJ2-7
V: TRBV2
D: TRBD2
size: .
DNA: TGTGCCAGCAGTCTGGCGGGGGGTTCCTACGAGCAGTACTTC
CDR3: CASSLAGGSYEQYF

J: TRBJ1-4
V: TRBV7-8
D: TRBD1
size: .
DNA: TGTGCCAGCAGCCGAGACAAGCGGACAGGGGATGAAAAACTGTTTTTT
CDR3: CASSRDKRTGDEKLFF

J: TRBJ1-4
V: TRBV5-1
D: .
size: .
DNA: TGCGCCAGCAGCCGGGTAGGCGATAATGAAAAACTGTTTTTT
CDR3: CASSRVGDNEKLFF

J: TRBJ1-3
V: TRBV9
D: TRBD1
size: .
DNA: TGTGCCAGCAGCGTTAGACAGGGGGCTTTAGGTTCTGGAAACACCATATATTTT
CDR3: CASSVRQGALGSGNTIYF

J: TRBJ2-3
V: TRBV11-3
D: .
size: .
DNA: TGTGCCAGCAGCTGGGGGGGGCCCTCATATTTT
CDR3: CASSWGGPSYF

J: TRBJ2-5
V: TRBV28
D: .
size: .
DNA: TGTGCCAGCAGTTTAGATCTCCGTCGGGAGACCCAGTACTTC
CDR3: CASSLDLRRETQYF

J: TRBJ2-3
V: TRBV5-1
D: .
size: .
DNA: TGCGCCAGCAGCTTGGTGCGGCAGGGCGGCACAGATACGCAGTATTTT
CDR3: CASSLVRQGGTDTQYF

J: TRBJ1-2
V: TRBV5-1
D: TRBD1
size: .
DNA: TGCGCCAGCAGCTTGATTGGGACAGGGAGAAAACGGGGAGATGGCTACACCTTC
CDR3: CASSLIGTGRKRGDGYTF

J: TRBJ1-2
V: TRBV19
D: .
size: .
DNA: TGTGCCAGTAGTACGTTAACAGTCTCTAACTATGGCTACACCTTC
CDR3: CASSTLTVSNYGYTF

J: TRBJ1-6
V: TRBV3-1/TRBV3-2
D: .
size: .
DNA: TGTGCCAGCAGCCAAGTCAGGGATTTAAGCTCCTATAATTCACCCCTCCACTTT
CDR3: CASSQVRDLSSYNSPLHF

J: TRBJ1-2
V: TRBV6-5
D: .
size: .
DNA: TGTGCCAGCAGTCCCTCTCAGGAAGGATATGGCTACACCTTC
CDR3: CASSPSQEGYGYTF

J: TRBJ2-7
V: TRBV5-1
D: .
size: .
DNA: TGCGCCAGCAGCTTGATTGGACAGTTCTACGAGCAGTACTTC
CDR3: CASSLIGQFYEQYF

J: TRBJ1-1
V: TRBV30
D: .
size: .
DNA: TGTGCCTGGAGGCGGGGGGTTCCTGCGGCGGAAGCTTTCTTT
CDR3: CAWRRGVPAAEAFF

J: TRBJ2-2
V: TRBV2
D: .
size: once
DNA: TGTGCCAGCCAGGCTCTTACTAACACCGGGGAGCTGTTTTTT
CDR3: CASQALTNTGELFF

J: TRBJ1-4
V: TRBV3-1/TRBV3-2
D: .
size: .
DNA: TGTGCCAGCAGCCAATCGGGACTTTTGGGGAAACTGTTTTTT
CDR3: CASSQSGLLGKLFF

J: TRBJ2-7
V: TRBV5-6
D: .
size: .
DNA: TGTGCCAGCAGGGGGAGCTCCTACGAGCAGTACTTC
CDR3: CASRGSSYEQYF

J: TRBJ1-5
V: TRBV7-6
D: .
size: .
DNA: TGTGCCAGCAGCTTAGAGGACAGAAGCAATCAGCCCCAGCATTTT
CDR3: CASSLEDRSNQPQHF

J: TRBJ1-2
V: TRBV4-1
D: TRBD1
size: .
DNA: TGCGCCAGCAGCCAGGAAGGGACAGAGAGAAACTATGGCTACACCTTC
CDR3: CASSQEGTERNYGYTF

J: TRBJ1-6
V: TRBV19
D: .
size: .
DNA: TGTGCCAGTAGTAGAGGCTATCTGGGTTCACCCCTCCACTTT
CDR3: CASSRGYLGSPLHF

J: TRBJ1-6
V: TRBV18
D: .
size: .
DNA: TGTGCCAGCTCACCGAATAGGGTGAGCGGACCTAATTCACCCCTCCACTTT
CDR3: CASSPNRVSGPNSPLHF

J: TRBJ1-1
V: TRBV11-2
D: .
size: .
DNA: TGTGCCAGCAGCTTGGGGCAGACGAACACTGAAGCTTTCTTT
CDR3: CASSLGQTNTEAFF

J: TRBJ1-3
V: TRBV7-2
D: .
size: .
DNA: TGTGCCAGCAGCTCATACAGGGTTAGCTCTGGAAACACCATATATTTT
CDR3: CASSSYRVSSGNTIYF

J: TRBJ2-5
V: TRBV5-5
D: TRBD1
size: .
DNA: TGTGCCAGCAGCTTGGGACAGGGGAATGGAGAGACCCAGTACTTC
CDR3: CASSLGQGNGETQYF

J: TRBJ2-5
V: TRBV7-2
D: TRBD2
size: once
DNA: TGTGCCAGCAGCTTAGTTGGGACTAGCGGACAAGAGACCCAGTACTTC
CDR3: CASSLVGTSGQETQYF

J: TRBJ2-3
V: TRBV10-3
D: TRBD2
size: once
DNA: TGTGCCATCGGGATCGGGGGGAATACGCAGTATTTT
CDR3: CAIGIGGNTQYF

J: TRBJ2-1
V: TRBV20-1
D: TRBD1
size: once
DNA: TGCAGTGCTCTCGGAGACAGGGATGGATTCTTC
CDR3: CSALGDRDGFF

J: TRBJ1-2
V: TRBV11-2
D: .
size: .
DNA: TGTGCCAGCAGCTCGGGACTGACCTATGGCTACACCTTC
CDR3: CASSSGLTYGYTF

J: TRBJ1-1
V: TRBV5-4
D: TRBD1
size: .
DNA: TGTGCCAGCAGCGGAGTTAGACAGGGGACTGAAGCTTTCTTT
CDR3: CASSGVRQGTEAFF